Presented here are 26 T cell receptor beta chains from one specimen sequenced in a study of response to subunit inactivated influenza vaccine. Each CDR3 protein is one row after TCRdb ran MiXCR on the RT-PCR reads. The repertoire holds roughly 710,000 distinct CDR3 sequences, with 13% to 15% as singletons. The sequencing used PBMCs from blood, collected 14 days before vaccination. The receptors shown here come from a man aged 50-60 years who received an inactivated influenza vaccine.

This clonotype was seen more than once but under ten times. The rearrangement uses TRBV5-1 and TRBJ1-2; possible D gene TRBD1, 5 bases. CDR1 SGHRS and CDR2 YFSETQ come from the germline V gene. The length of the CDR3 is 13 residues. V was clipped by 2 bases and J by 0 bases, with 5 bases between them. For the CDR3, the DNA is TGCGCCAGCAGCTTCAGGGCTAACTATGGCTACACCTTC. The encoded protein is CASSFRANYGYTF. Filled out from reference TRBV5-1 and TRBJ1-2, the complete variable domain reads KAGVTQTPRYLIKTRGQQVTLSCSPISGHRSVSWYQQTPGQGLQFLFEYFSETQRNKGNFPGRFSGRQFSNSRSEMNVSTLELGDSALYLCASSFRANYGYTFGSGTRLTVV.

This clonotype was seen a few times. The chain recombines TRBV15 with TRBJ1-5; D unclear. Trimming stripped 1 base from V and 4 bases from J, with 17 bases between. CDR1 is LNHNV and CDR2 is YYDKDF in the germline V gene (reference sequence). The CDR3 runs 17 residues. CDR3 amino acids: CATSRVGQDGRNQPQHF. In nucleotides, the CDR3 is TGTGCCACCAGCAGAGTTGGGCAGGACGGGAGAAATCAGCCCCAGCATTTT. The entire variable domain, with the rest obtained from reference TRBV15 and TRBJ1-5, is as follows: DAMVIQNPRYQVTQFGKPVTLSCSQTLNHNVMYWYQQKSSQAPKLLFHYYDKDFNNEADTPDNFQSRRPNTSFCFLDIRSPGLGDTAMYLCATSRVGQDGRNQPQHFGDGTRLSIL.

The J gene is TRBJ1-1, the V gene TRBV29-1, with 7 bases lining up with TRBD1. V gave up 7 bases and J gave up 2 bases; unmatched junction bases: 7. Looked up from germline, CDR1 is SQVTM and CDR2 is ANQGSEA. There are 13 residues in the CDR3. As DNA, the CDR3 is TGCAGCGGTACCGGGACAGCCAACACTGAAGCTTTCTTT. Translation gives CSGTGTANTEAFF.

This clonotype was counted between two and nine times. The CDR3 region has the DNA TGTGCCAGCAGCTTAGATCTGACAAGAGGTGCTTTCTTT. The encoded protein is CASSLDLTRGAFF. J is TRBJ1-1 and V is TRBV11-2; D remains ambiguous. CDR1 is SGHAT, CDR2 FQNNGV, per germline. This CDR3 is built from 13 residues. Trimming removed 0 bases at V and 11 bases at J, with 13 bases between.

In this sample, this clonotype turned up a few times. V usage is TRBV7-8 and J usage is TRBJ2-3; possibly TRBD2 for D (5 bases). Trimming pared 1 base from V and 4 bases from J, leaving 12 bases between. Germline assignment: CDR1 SGHVS and CDR2 FQNEAQ. The CDR3 is 15 residues long. CDR3 in DNA: TGTGCCAGCAGCTTAGTTGTGGGAGATTCAGATACGCAGTATTTT. Protein product: CASSLVVGDSDTQYF.

The chain joins TRBV7-2 to TRBJ2-5; D tentatively fits TRBD1 or TRBD2 (5 bases each). Trimming shortened V by 5 bases and J by 5 bases, and 15 bases separated the two germline ends. The CDR3 totals 14 residues. Germline CDR1 is SGHTA and CDR2 is FQGNSA. The DNA for the CDR3 is TGTGCCAGCAGCCCTAGACCGGGGCGGGAGACCCAGTACTTC. Translation: CASSPRPGRETQYF.

This chain connects TRBV25-1 to TRBJ1-1, with D maybe TRBD1 (6 bases). Germline CDR1 and CDR2: MGHDK and SYGVNS. The CDR3 extends over 16 amino acids. Between the trimmed V and J ends, which lost 2 bases and 4 bases, there was a span of 17 bases. The CDR3 sequence is CASSEGRNTRGTEAFF. CDR3 coding DNA: TGTGCCAGCAGTGAAGGCCGAAATACCAGGGGCACTGAAGCTTTCTTT.

A single count supports this clonotype. The chain links TRBV24-1 to TRBJ2-2, with 8 positions matching TRBD2. The length of the CDR3 is 17 residues. The V gene's germline CDR1 is KGHDR and CDR2 SFDVKD. The trim removed 5 bases at V and 3 bases at J, leaving 10 bases unmatched. The CDR3 DNA follows: TGTGCCACCAGTGCCGAATTGAGCGGGGGATACACCGGGGAGCTGTTTTTT. Protein: CATSAELSGGYTGELFF.

This clonotype was counted a few times. The rearrangement joins TRBV11-2 to TRBJ2-7, with TRBD2 matching over 15 bases. Germline CDR1 SGHAT, CDR2 FQNNGV. With 6 bases clipped from V and 4 bases from J, the junction kept 4 bases outside the gene matches. This CDR3 is 15 amino acids long. The CDR3 is CASSRGLAGGYEQYF. The CDR3 DNA is TGTGCCAGCAGTCGGGGACTAGCGGGGGGTTACGAGCAGTACTTC.

This clonotype was seen a handful of times. The rearrangement uses TRBV2 and TRBJ1-2; D gene unclear. The germline CDR1 and CDR2 sequences are SNHLY and FYNNEI. V lost 8 bases and J lost 8, with 12 bases in between. The CDR3 covers 11 residues. The CDR3 nucleotides are TGTGCCAGCCGGGTCCTCAACGGCTACACCTTC. This encodes CASRVLNGYTF. The full variable domain, with the rest looked up from reference TRBV2 and TRBJ1-2, is EPEVTQTPSHQVTQMGQEVILRCVPISNHLYFYWYRQILGQKVEFLVSFYNNEISEKSEIFDDQFSVERPDGSNFTLKIRSTKLEDSAMYFCASRVLNGYTFGSGTRLTVV.

This clonotype was picked up a small number of times. This chain uses TRBV28 with TRBJ1-2, with TRBD1 as a possible D gene (6 bases). The germline V gene encodes CDR1 MDHEN and CDR2 SYDVKM. CDR3 length: 16 amino acids. V lost 2 bases to trimming and J lost 4 bases, with 17 bases between them. This CDR3 is CASSLAPPGGVYGYTF. CDR3 DNA sequence: TGTGCCAGCAGTTTAGCCCCCCCGGGGGGCGTCTATGGCTACACCTTC.

V is TRBV30 and J is TRBJ1-2; 7 bases agree with TRBD1. CDR3 length: 13 residues. Germline CDR1 and CDR2: GTSNPN and SVGIG (reference sequence). V trimming: 7 bases; J trimming: 0 bases; junction bases outside the gene matches: 5. The CDR3 loop reads CALGQVSNYGYTF. In DNA, the CDR3 is TGTGCCTTAGGACAGGTCTCTAACTATGGCTACACCTTC.

This clonotype was seen a handful of times. This rearrangement joins TRBV15 to TRBJ2-7, with D unclear. CDR1 is LNHNV and CDR2 is YYDKDF in the germline V gene (reference sequence). The CDR3 is made up of 14 amino acids. Trimming left V 1 base short and J 3 bases short, with 10 bases between. DNA for the CDR3: TGTGCCACCAGCAGAGGTGGAGACCTCTACGAGCAGTACTTC. It specifies CATSRGGDLYEQYF.

This chain links TRBV27 with TRBJ1-6, with a possible D match to TRBD1 (5 bases). Trimming took 6 bases from V and 8 from J, leaving 11 bases between them. Germline V gene data show CDR1 as MNHEY and CDR2 as SMNVEV (reference sequence). The CDR3 is 13 amino acids. The CDR3 bases are TGTGCCAGCAGCAGAAAGGGGTATTCACCCCTCCACTTT. Protein: CASSRKGYSPLHF.

This clonotype showed up many times. The V call is TRBV20-1, the J call TRBJ2-5; perhaps TRBD2 as D (6 bases). The CDR3 spans 14 residues. The germline V gene encodes CDR1 DFQATT and CDR2 SNEGSKA (reference sequence). Trimming pared 0 bases from V and 1 base from J, leaving 9 bases between. The CDR3, as DNA: TGCAGTGCTAGAGATCTAGCGATCCAAGAGACCCAGTACTTC. Amino acids: CSARDLAIQETQYF.

This chain joins TRBV15 and TRBJ1-1; 8 nucleotides agree with TRBD1. Germline CDR1 is LNHNV and CDR2 is YYDKDF (reference sequence). The junction had 14 bases not matched to a gene; V was cut back by 2 bases and J by 6 bases. This CDR3 spans 17 amino acids. The CDR3 is CATSRLPRTGRVAEAFF. The CDR3, as DNA: TGTGCCACCAGCAGATTACCTCGGACAGGGCGAGTGGCTGAAGCTTTCTTT.

This clonotype has at least ten counts. The chain recombines TRBV10-3 with TRBJ1-5, with D possibly being TRBD1 (5 bases). The CDR3 contains 17 residues. Looked up from germline, CDR1 is ENHRY and CDR2 is SYGVKD. V was shortened by 0 bases and J by 3 bases, with 15 bases between the two germline ends. Here the CDR3 reads CAISESRGNGNNQPQHF. The CDR3, as DNA: TGTGCCATCAGTGAGTCCCGGGGGAATGGGAACAATCAGCCCCAGCATTTT.

This clonotype came up a few times. The V gene is TRBV11-2, the J gene TRBJ1-4; D gene uncertain. The CDR3 runs to 15 residues. V gave up 5 bases and J gave up 7 bases, with 17 bases separating them. CDR1 SGHAT and CDR2 FQNNGV come from the germline V gene. The CDR3 spells CASSDPRGLREKLFF. For the CDR3, the DNA is TGTGCCAGCAGCGACCCTCGCGGGCTTCGTGAAAAACTGTTTTTT.

A few counts support this clonotype. The rearrangement joins TRBV20-1 to TRBJ2-7; 11 bases fit TRBD2. The CDR3 runs to 15 residues. Per the germline V gene, CDR1 is DFQATT and CDR2 is SNEGSKA (reference sequence). V lost 6 bases to trimming and J lost 2 bases; unmatched junction nucleotides: 9. DNA for the CDR3: TGCAGTGCAATTCGACTAGCGGGATTAACCTACGAGCAGTACTTC. Its protein product is CSAIRLAGLTYEQYF.

V is TRBV6-2 or TRBV6-3 and J is TRBJ1-5; no clear D. Germline CDR1 and CDR2: MNHEY and SVGEGT. This CDR3 contains 18 residues. Between the trimmed V and J ends, which lost 0 bases and 1 base, there was a span of 16 bases. The CDR3 sequence is CASSYSPMVKGSNQPQHF. The CDR3 DNA reads TGTGCCAGCAGTTACTCCCCAATGGTGAAGGGCAGCAATCAGCCCCAGCATTTT.

The chain couples TRBV7-9 to TRBJ1-2; 10 bases map to TRBD1. Germline assignment: CDR1 SEHNR and CDR2 FQNEAQ (reference sequence). This CDR3 is 15 amino acids long. The V and J ends lost 7 bases and 4 bases, in that order; junction bases with no gene match: 9. The CDR3 DNA sequence: TGTGCCAGCACCCAGGGACAGGGGATTGGCTATGGCTACACCTTC. This translates into CASTQGQGIGYGYTF.

This clonotype occurred a few times. This rearrangement joins TRBV12-3 or TRBV12-4 to TRBJ2-7; perhaps D is TRBD1 or TRBD2 (6 bases each). V lost 6 bases to trimming and J lost 3 bases, with 12 bases between them. This CDR3 contains 13 residues. CDR3 in amino acids: CASSRGQIYEQYF. The CDR3 DNA is TGTGCCAGCAGCCGGGGGCAGATCTACGAGCAGTACTTC.

The chain is built from TRBV10-3 and TRBJ1-4; TRBD1 matches 9 bases. V was clipped by 6 bases and J by 7 bases; unmatched bases: 6. This CDR3 comprises 14 residues. CDR1 is ENHRY and CDR2 is SYGVKD in the germline V gene. CDR3 coding DNA: TGTGCCATCAGCTACGACAGGGGGTTTGAAAAACTGTTTTTT. It specifies CAISYDRGFEKLFF.

This clonotype was seen only a few times. CDR3 in amino acids: CASRLTGTGPHEQYF. The CDR3, as DNA: TGTGCCAGCAGGCTCACCGGGACAGGACCCCACGAGCAGTACTTC. This chain connects TRBV7-2 to TRBJ2-7, with TRBD1 identical over 8 bases. The germline CDR1 and CDR2 sequences are SGHTA and FQGNSA. This CDR3 has 15 residues. Germline trimming cut 6 bases from V and 5 bases from J; bases unmatched to any gene: 12.

This clonotype showed up just a few times. The chain uses TRBV19 and TRBJ1-5, with TRBD1 matching 10 bases. CDR1 is LNHDA, CDR2 SQIVND, per germline (reference sequence). This CDR3 has 13 residues. V was clipped by 5 bases and J by 10 bases; unmatched bases: 5. The CDR3 nucleotides are TGTGCCAGTAGTCCGGGACAGGGGTTCCCCCAGCATTTT. It yields the protein CASSPGQGFPQHF.

This clonotype has at least ten counts. This chain links TRBV5-1 with TRBJ2-3; 7 bases line up with TRBD2. The germline V gene encodes CDR1 SGHRS and CDR2 YFSETQ. The J segment lost 1 base and the V segment lost 3 bases, leaving 8 bases of the junction unmatched. The length of the CDR3 is 16 residues. CDR3 loop: CASSSGRGGGTDTQYF. The CDR3 DNA is TGCGCCAGCAGCTCGGGGAGGGGAGGGGGCACAGATACGCAGTATTTT.